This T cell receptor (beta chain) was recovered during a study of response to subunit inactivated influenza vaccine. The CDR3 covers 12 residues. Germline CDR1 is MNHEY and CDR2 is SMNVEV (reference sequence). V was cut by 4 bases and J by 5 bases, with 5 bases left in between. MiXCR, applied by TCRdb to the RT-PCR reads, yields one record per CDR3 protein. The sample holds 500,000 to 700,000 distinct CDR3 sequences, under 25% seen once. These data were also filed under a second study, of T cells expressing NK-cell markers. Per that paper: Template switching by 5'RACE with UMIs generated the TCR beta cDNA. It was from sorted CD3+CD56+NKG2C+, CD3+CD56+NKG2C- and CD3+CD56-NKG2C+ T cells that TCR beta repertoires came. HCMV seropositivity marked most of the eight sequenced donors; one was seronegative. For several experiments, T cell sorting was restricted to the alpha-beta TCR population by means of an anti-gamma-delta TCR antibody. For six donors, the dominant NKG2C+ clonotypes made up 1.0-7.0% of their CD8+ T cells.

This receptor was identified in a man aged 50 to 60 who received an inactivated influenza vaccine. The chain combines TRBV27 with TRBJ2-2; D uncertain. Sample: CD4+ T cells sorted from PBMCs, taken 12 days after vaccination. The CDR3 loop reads CASSSQTGELFF. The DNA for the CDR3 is TGTGCCAGCAGTTCCCAGACCGGGGAGCTGTTTTTT.